These T cell receptor beta chains were read from a single sample in a study of a mutant IDH1 vaccine in newly diagnosed glioma. Antigen specificity for these receptors is unknown. TCRdb's copy holds only in-frame clones and misses some; the assay was immunoSEQ multiplex PCR. Found here are 50,000 to 70,000 clones, over 70% of them singletons; the top ten hold about 1.4%. Sequencing used PBMCs, obtained from a glioma patient whose treatment included an IDH1 peptide vaccine. Receptors were obtained from a middle-aged man with glioma. CDR3s leave out the opening cysteine and the closing phenylalanine or tryptophan. D genes are given only for firm matches.

j_call d_call v_call cdr3_aa
TRBJ2-7 - TRBV4-3 ASSPDPRTFYEQY
TRBJ2-2 TRBD1 TRBV19 ASSRGQVVTGELF
TRBJ2-1 - TRBV7-9 ASSPASGLPYNEQF
TRBJ1-1 - TRBV6-5 ASSPLGNTEAF
TRBJ2-1 TRBD2 TRBV6-5 ASRALAGGLNEQF
TRBJ2-1 - TRBV5-1 ASSLTSGTSYNEQF
TRBJ2-3 TRBD2 TRBV7-9 ASSRLAGPDISQY
TRBJ1-2 TRBD1 TRBV7-8 ASSLVMTGPYGYT
TRBJ2-5 - TRBV7-2 ASSLTLETQY
TRBJ2-5 TRBD1 TRBV4-3 ASSQDGRGLETQY
TRBJ2-1 TRBD2 TRBV19 ASSLASGSLNEQF
TRBJ2-1 - TRBV6-1 ASSEPGEF
TRBJ2-7 - TRBV7-3 ASSLASGGYEQY
TRBJ2-1 - TRBV11-3 ASSLPGADEQF
TRBJ2-5 - TRBV5-6 ASSTQGFRETQY
TRBJ2-3 - TRBV19 ASSIQGSDTQY
TRBJ1-4 TRBD1 TRBV5-1 ASSTSGTANEKLF
TRBJ2-2 TRBD1 TRBV14 ASRRQGANTGELF
TRBJ2-2 TRBD2 TRBV11-2 ASRLWTSGTGELF
TRBJ2-5 - TRBV18 ASSPLEGRQETQY
TRBJ2-7 - TRBV11-2 ASSSFGDEQY
TRBJ2-3 - TRBV19 ASTSQWTDTQY
TRBJ2-5 - TRBV11-2 ASSSLLADWTQY
TRBJ2-3 - TRBV4-1 ASSKMQDSSTDTQY
TRBJ2-6 - TRBV6-6 ASSGQMSGANVLT
TRBJ2-7 - TRBV27 ASSNWQVPMY
TRBJ2-3 - TRBV6-1 ASSEAGKADTQY
TRBJ2-7 - TRBV5-4 ASSSRVEQY
TRBJ2-6 TRBD1 TRBV7-2 ATRRGGAGANVLT
TRBJ1-1 TRBD1 TRBV10-3 AIRGTGSGAEAF
TRBJ1-1 - TRBV28 ASSLHQGGKTEAF
TRBJ2-5 - TRBV5-6 ASSTRQIQETQY
TRBJ2-5 - TRBV7-2 ASSQLPQETQY
TRBJ1-3 TRBD1 TRBV7-2 ASSLATGLAGNTIY
TRBJ1-2 TRBD1 TRBV5-4 ASSPDRVLGYT
TRBJ1-2 TRBD1 TRBV7-2 ASSPGGQKSNYGYT
TRBJ1-2 - TRBV7-6 ASSPASGWGGYT
TRBJ2-7 TRBD1 TRBV6-1 ASNPRNRGYEQY
TRBJ1-4 - TRBV27 ASSLLQGATNEKLF
TRBJ2-7 - TRBV7-2 ASSPGQTYEQY
TRBJ1-1 - TRBV29-1 SVGRGNTEAF